Listed here are 5 T cell receptor beta chains from one sample, sequenced in a study of blood T cell repertoires in COVID-19. Sequencing was performed with immunoSEQ multiplex PCR; in TCRdb, only in-frame clones are kept and a portion is missing. The sample consists of over 40,000 clones, approximately 83% of them appearing once. Material: peripheral blood. The receptors originated from a middle-aged man with acute or convalescent COVID-19.

V usage is TRBV24-1 and J usage is TRBJ2-2, with D perhaps matching TRBD1 (6 bases). V lost 1 base to trimming and J lost 2 bases, with 10 bases between them. The germline CDR1 and CDR2 sequences are KGHDR and SFDVKD. The CDR3 runs 16 residues. DNA for the CDR3: TGTGCCACCAGTGATTTAGGCAGGGGTAACACCGGGGAGCTGTTTTTT. This encodes CATSDLGRGNTGELFF.

This clone occurred once. The chain is built from TRBV5-6 and TRBJ2-2; 8 positions match TRBD1. In germline, CDR1 is SGHDT, CDR2 YYEEEE. Germline trimming cut 4 bases from V and 5 bases from J; bases unmatched to any gene: 7. The CDR3 consists of 15 residues. CDR3: CASSGGQGRTGELFF. CDR3 DNA: TGTGCCAGCAGCGGAGGACAGGGCCGAACCGGGGAGCTGTTTTTT.

The chain recombines TRBV29-1 with TRBJ2-2, with a possible D match to TRBD1 (5 bases). Germline CDR1 reads SQVTM; CDR2 reads ANQGSEA. V lost 6 bases and J lost 5, with 7 bases in between. This CDR3 contains 11 residues. The CDR3 loop is CSVGETGELFF. In DNA, the CDR3 is TGCAGCGTAGGGGAAACCGGGGAGCTGTTTTTT.

The genes are TRBV3-1 (or the pseudogene TRBV3-2) and TRBJ1-5; 9 bases match TRBD1. V was pared by 5 bases and J by 7 bases, with 3 bases of the junction left unmatched. In germline, CDR1 is LGHDT, CDR2 YNNKEL (reference sequence). The CDR3 has 13 residues. The chain's CDR3 is CASSATGGQPQHF. CDR3 in DNA: TGTGCCAGCAGCGCCACAGGGGGCCAGCCCCAGCATTTT.

The chain couples TRBV6-5 to TRBJ1-2; perhaps TRBD1 as D (5 bases). Germline lookup yields CDR1 MNHEY and CDR2 SVGAGI. This CDR3 has 14 amino acids. Deletions cut 5 bases from V and 4 bases from J, with 14 bases between. CDR3 residues: CASSLQGGGYGYTF. CDR3 nucleotide sequence: TGTGCCAGCAGTCTTCAGGGAGGAGGCTATGGCTACACCTTC.